This T cell receptor (beta chain) was profiled in a study of cytomegalovirus exposure and HLA in healthy donors. The overall study: Counted in an early data release were about 80 million unique TCRs from HLA-typed donors. Overall study findings and caveats: Accurate prediction of most subjects' HLA-A and HLA-B alleles from TCR beta sequences was reported.

Per the germline V gene, CDR1 is GTSNPN and CDR2 is SVGIG (reference sequence). The V end was cut by 4 bases, the J end by 9 bases, with 10 bases between. The CDR3 is 11 amino acids. Details on this clone: Its antigen is not identified.

The study ran its PCR with 60 Vbeta and 13 Jbeta primers. This table comes from immunoSEQ multiplex PCR, and its TCRdb copy is limited to in-frame clones, with some not included. The table has under 200,000 clones, about three quarters seen once. The sequence derives from a woman aged 40 to 49 in good health and CMV-seropositive. Sequences were obtained from PBMCs. The rearrangement joins TRBV30 to TRBJ2-1; a weak D match, TRBD2 (5 bases). Here the CDR3 DNA reads TGTGCCTGGACCATGAGCGGTGAGCAGTTCTTC. It encodes CAWTMSGEQFF.